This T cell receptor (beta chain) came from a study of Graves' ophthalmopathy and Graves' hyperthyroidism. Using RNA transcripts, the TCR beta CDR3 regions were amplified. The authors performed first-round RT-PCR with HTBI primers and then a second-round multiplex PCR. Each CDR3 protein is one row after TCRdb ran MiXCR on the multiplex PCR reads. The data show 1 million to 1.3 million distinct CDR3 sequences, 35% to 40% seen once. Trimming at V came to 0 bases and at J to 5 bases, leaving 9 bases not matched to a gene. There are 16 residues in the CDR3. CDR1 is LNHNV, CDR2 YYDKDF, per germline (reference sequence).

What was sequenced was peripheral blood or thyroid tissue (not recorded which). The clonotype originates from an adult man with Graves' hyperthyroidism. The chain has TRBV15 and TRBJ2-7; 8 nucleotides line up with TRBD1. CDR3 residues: CATSRETGTGIDEQYF. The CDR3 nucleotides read TGTGCCACCAGCAGAGAAACCGGGACAGGAATCGACGAGCAGTACTTC.